This TCR beta chain was recovered during a study of Ad26.COV2.S vaccination and SARS-CoV-2 variants. Treatment of the sample: around 19 received Ad26.COV2.S at low or high dose, single or two shots; about 5 received placebo; per-sample allocation not given. Following the first vaccine or placebo injection, samples were taken on day 63. The protocol was immunoSEQ multiplex PCR, while the TCRdb copy is restricted to in-frame clones and leaves out a portion. The data contain about 350,000 clones, approximately 84% of them singletons. The germline V and J ends were trimmed by 5 bases and 0 bases, with 7 bases remaining between them. Looked up from germline, CDR1 is SGHVS and CDR2 is FNYEAQ. There are 13 residues in the CDR3.

This clonotype was obtained from a person aged 18 to 65 who received the Ad26.COV2.S COVID-19 vaccine or a placebo. Sequencing was performed on peripheral blood, taken in a trial of Ad26.COV2.S vaccine versus placebo. The J gene is TRBJ1-1, the V gene TRBV7-6; D is ambiguous. The CDR3 region has the DNA TGTGCCAGCAGCCGGCAGATGAACACTGAAGCTTTCTTT. Its protein is CASSRQMNTEAFF.